This TCR beta chain is from a study of regulatory T cells in long-lasting Graves disease. A word on this clonotype: As yet, its antigen is unknown.

Germline loops: CDR1 SEHNR, CDR2 FQNEAQ (reference sequence). This CDR3 region has 14 residues. J lost 6 bases, V lost 7 bases, and 5 bases had no gene match. General study findings and limits: Favoring TRBV28, TRBJ1-2 and TRBJ2-5 was a feature seen in persistent disease.

Time point noted: persistent/refractory GD, antithyroid drugs over 5 years with positive TRAb. Following extraction of RNA from PBMCs, that RNA was used to make the TCR library. For TCR beta, libraries came from iRepertoire HTBI primers and Arm-PCR of CDR3 regions. One entry per CDR3 protein results from TCRdb running MiXCR on the multiplex PCR reads. The sample carries roughly 450,000 distinct CDR3 sequences, about 20% recorded once. This receptor was obtained from a female donor with Graves disease. The sample consisted of peripheral blood mononuclear cells (PBMCs), taken when the disease was refractory, from a patient treated with antithyroid drugs. V and J are TRBV7-9 and TRBJ1-5, with 11 bases lining up with TRBD1. The DNA for the CDR3 is TGTGCCAGCATCGGACAGGGGGCAGGTCAGCCCCAGCATTTT. It specifies CASIGQGAGQPQHF.